These 25 T cell receptor beta chains were sequenced from one sample in a study of blood T cell repertoires in COVID-19. The assay was immunoSEQ multiplex PCR, and TCRdb's table has in-frame clones only and misses some. The data show roughly 200,000 clones, roughly 88% seen once. Sequencing was performed on peripheral blood. Receptors were obtained from a man aged 55 to 69 with acute or convalescent COVID-19.

The V gene is TRBV24-1, the J gene TRBJ1-1; 11 bases are shared with TRBD1. The trim removed 3 bases at V and 5 bases at J, leaving 4 bases unmatched. The CDR3 contains 15 residues. Germline-derived CDR1 and CDR2 are KGHDR and SFDVKD. CDR3 nucleotide sequence: TGTGCCACCAGTGATGGAGGGACAGGGGGGACTGAAGCTTTCTTT. Amino acids: CATSDGGTGGTEAFF.

This chain links TRBV14 with TRBJ1-2, with D possibly matching TRBD1 (5 bases). Trimming stripped 4 bases from V and 4 bases from J, with 13 bases between. The CDR3 sequence is 14 residues long. Germline assignment: CDR1 SGHDN and CDR2 FVKESK. The CDR3 spells CASSLQTGFYGYTF. DNA of the CDR3: TGTGCCAGCAGCCTCCAAACAGGATTCTATGGCTACACCTTC.

The V and J genes are TRBV4-2 and TRBJ1-4; TRBD1 aligns across 7 bases. CDR3 length: 16 residues. V lost 4 bases and J lost 7; bases outside the gene matches: 12. Germline V gene lookup returns CDR1 LGHNA and CDR2 YNFKEQ. Here the CDR3 reads CASSPQGMTGSEKLFF. The CDR3 bases are TGTGCCAGCAGCCCCCAGGGCATGACAGGGAGTGAAAAACTGTTTTTT.

On this clone: One end of the junction varies from germline; a read error may be responsible. The chain uses TRBV11-2 and TRBJ1-1; TRBD1 matches at 7 bases. The CDR3 covers 12 residues. Per the germline V gene, CDR1 is SGHAT and CDR2 is FQNNGV. The CDR3 region has the DNA TGTGCCAGCAGCTTAGACGACAGGGAGCGTATCTTT. It codes for CASSLDDRERIF.

The J gene is TRBJ1-1, the V gene TRBV10-3; TRBD1 matches at 7 bases. The V gene's germline CDR1 is ENHRY and CDR2 SYGVKD. After removal of 6 bases from V and 11 bases from J, the junction contained 9 bases not matched to a gene. CDR3 length: 12 amino acids. The CDR3 protein is CAIRAYRGEAFF. The CDR3 DNA reads as TGTGCCATCAGGGCATACAGGGGAGAGGCTTTCTTT.

V and J are TRBV2 and TRBJ1-2; possible D gene TRBD1, 5 bases. Between the trimmed V and J ends, which lost 5 bases and 6 bases, there was a span of 13 bases. The CDR3 runs to 13 residues. CDR1 and CDR2 (germline): SNHLY, FYNNEI. The CDR3 reads CASSLLTDNGYTF. CDR3 nucleotide sequence: TGTGCCAGCAGTCTACTGACAGACAATGGCTACACCTTC.

The genes are TRBV7-2 and TRBJ2-7, with a possible D match to TRBD2 (5 bases). Per the germline V gene, CDR1 is SGHTA and CDR2 is FQGNSA. The CDR3 totals 14 residues. With 4 bases removed from V and 5 bases from J, the gap between germline ends came to 15 bases. In DNA, the CDR3 is TGTGCCAGCAGCTCACTAGAGTGGAGCCACGAGCAGTACTTC. Its protein is CASSSLEWSHEQYF.

This chain connects TRBV12-3 or TRBV12-4 to TRBJ2-2, with D possibly TRBD1 on 6 matching bases. V was shortened by 6 bases and J by 2 bases, with 7 bases between the two germline ends. The CDR3 runs to 13 residues. The CDR3 nucleotides are TGTGCCAGCAGGGACAGAAACACCGGGGAGCTGTTTTTT. This encodes CASRDRNTGELFF.

This clone was detected only a few times. J is TRBJ1-5 and V is TRBV28; D is ambiguous. This CDR3 spans 16 amino acids. Germline V gene lookup returns CDR1 MDHEN and CDR2 SYDVKM. The ends were cut back, 5 bases at V and 5 bases at J, with 19 bases in the middle. The CDR3 here is CASSRSSGSRDQPQHF. Written as DNA, the CDR3 is TGTGCCAGCAGTCGCTCCTCGGGGAGTAGGGATCAGCCCCAGCATTTT.

The chain has TRBV27 and TRBJ1-1, with D maybe TRBD1 (6 bases). Germline assignment: CDR1 MNHEY and CDR2 SMNVEV (reference sequence). V was clipped by 3 bases and J by 0 bases, with 14 bases between them. This CDR3 has 16 residues. CDR3 bases: TGTGCCAGCAGTTTCTCCGGACGGGACATGAACACTGAAGCTTTCTTT. Translation: CASSFSGRDMNTEAFF.

The chain employs TRBV27 and TRBJ2-1; D may be TRBD1 (6 bases). This CDR3 comprises 16 residues. The V end was cut by 6 bases, the J end by 5 bases, with 20 bases between. Germline V gives CDR1 MNHEY, CDR2 SMNVEV (reference sequence). CDR3 residues: CASRGWGQPMNNEQFF. The CDR3 nucleotides read TGTGCCAGCAGGGGGTGGGGGCAGCCGATGAACAATGAGCAGTTCTTC.

The chain combines TRBV19 with TRBJ1-3; D might be TRBD1 (6 bases). V was pared by 4 bases and J by 0 bases, with 10 bases between. In germline, CDR1 is LNHDA, CDR2 SQIVND (reference sequence). CDR3 length equals 15 residues. The CDR3 DNA sequence: TGTGCCAGTAGTACCGGACAGAACTCTGGAAACACCATATATTTT. Translation: CASSTGQNSGNTIYF.

V gene TRBV9 combines with J gene TRBJ2-1; perhaps TRBD2 as D (6 bases). CDR3 length equals 15 residues. Germline values: CDR1 SGDLS, CDR2 YYNGEE. The germline V and J ends were trimmed by 4 bases and 0 bases, with 11 bases remaining between them. CDR3 coding DNA: TGTGCCAGCAGCCGTGGGGGGAGCTCCTACAATGAGCAGTTCTTC. The encoded protein is CASSRGGSSYNEQFF.

The chain combines TRBV5-8 with TRBJ2-3; TRBD2 is a possible D gene (6 bases). This CDR3 is 14 amino acids long. Per the germline V gene, CDR1 is SGHTS and CDR2 is YDEGEE. The V end was cut by 7 bases, the J end by 2 bases, with 14 bases between. CDR3 nucleotide sequence: TGTGCCAGCTTCCGGGACTCTTACACAGATACGCAGTATTTT. The encoded protein is CASFRDSYTDTQYF. The whole variable domain, filled in from reference TRBV5-8 and TRBJ2-3, reads EAGVTQSPTHLIKTRGQQATLRCSPISGHTSVYWYQQALGLGLQFLLWYDEGEERNRGNFPPRFSGRQFPNYSSELNVNALELEDSALYLCASFRDSYTDTQYFGPGTRLTVL.

The J gene is TRBJ1-2, the V gene TRBV18; 8 bases line up with TRBD1. This CDR3 spans 17 amino acids. The V and J ends lost 4 bases and 4 bases, in that order; junction bases with no gene match: 14. Per germline, CDR1 KGHSH and CDR2 LQKENI. The CDR3: CASSRQSAGQARYGYTF. In DNA, the CDR3 is TGTGCCAGCTCACGCCAATCTGCGGGACAGGCCCGCTATGGCTACACCTTC.

The V gene is TRBV18, the J gene TRBJ1-2; a possible D gene is TRBD1 (6 bases). V was pared by 3 bases and J by 8 bases, with 16 bases between. CDR1 is KGHSH, CDR2 LQKENI, per germline. The CDR3 contains 14 residues. The CDR3 DNA sequence: TGTGCCAGCTCACCCGACACAGGGAGCGGCGGCTACACCTTC. Protein product: CASSPDTGSGGYTF.

The gene calls are TRBV19 and TRBJ2-7, with a tentative D call TRBD2 (5 bases). The ends were cut back, 2 bases at V and 0 bases at J, with 11 bases in the middle. CDR1 LNHDA and CDR2 SQIVND come from the germline V gene (reference sequence). The CDR3 loop spans 15 amino acids. The CDR3 DNA sequence: TGTGCCAGTAGTATACCGCGGGCGAGCTCCTACGAGCAGTACTTC. It specifies CASSIPRASSYEQYF.

Points on this clone: Its ends do not fully match the called genes, so a read error is possible. The V gene is TRBV7-7, the J gene TRBJ2-1, with D perhaps TRBD2 (6 bases). Germline values: CDR1 SSHAT, CDR2 FNYEAQ (reference sequence). The CDR3 extends over 15 amino acids. The chain's CDR3 is CASSPRDFSPNEQFF. The CDR3 DNA follows: TGTGCTAGCAGCCCGCGGGACTTTTCCCCCAATGAGCAGTTCTTC.

The V gene is TRBV6-2 or TRBV6-3, the J gene TRBJ2-7; 8 nucleotides agree with TRBD1. This CDR3 region has 15 residues. V lost 6 bases and J lost 7; bases outside the gene matches: 14. Germline V lookup: CDR1 MNHEY, CDR2 SVGEGT. CDR3 coding DNA: TGTGCCAGCAGCAACTTCGGTCAGGGGGCGGGTGAGCAGTACTTC. Encoded protein: CASSNFGQGAGEQYF.

V usage is TRBV5-4 and J usage is TRBJ2-5, with 9 bases matching TRBD1. The germline V gene encodes CDR1 SGHNT and CDR2 YYREEE (reference sequence). V was clipped by 4 bases and J by 5 bases; unmatched bases: 9. The CDR3 sequence is 15 residues long. The CDR3 loop is CASSRDREEWETQYF. The CDR3 DNA sequence: TGTGCCAGCAGCAGGGACAGGGAGGAATGGGAGACCCAGTACTTC. Full variable domain (remainder filled in from reference TRBV5-4 and TRBJ2-5): ETGVTQSPTHLIKTRGQQVTLRCSSQSGHNTVSWYQQALGQGPQFIFQYYREEENGRGNFPPRFSGLQFPNYSSELNVNALELDDSALYLCASSRDREEWETQYFGPGTRLLVL.

The V gene is TRBV5-1, the J gene TRBJ2-7; maybe TRBD2 (6 bases). Trimming stripped 4 bases from V and 2 bases from J, with 13 bases between. Germline V gene data show CDR1 as SGHRS and CDR2 as YFSETQ. The CDR3 runs 14 residues. The CDR3 loop is CASSISGAAYEQYF. Written as DNA, the CDR3 is TGCGCCAGCAGCATTAGCGGAGCAGCCTACGAGCAGTACTTC. Full variable domain (remainder filled in from reference TRBV5-1 and TRBJ2-7): KAGVTQTPRYLIKTRGQQVTLSCSPISGHRSVSWYQQTPGQGLQFLFEYFSETQRNKGNFPGRFSGRQFSNSRSEMNVSTLELGDSALYLCASSISGAAYEQYFGPGTRLTVT.

J is TRBJ1-4 and V is TRBV30; D is perhaps TRBD1 (5 bases). Germline CDR1 GTSNPN, CDR2 SVGIG (reference sequence). The CDR3 totals 15 residues. Trimming removed 2 bases from V and 4 bases from J, with 14 bases in between. CDR3 loop: CAWSPNTGFNEKLFF. Here the CDR3 DNA reads TGTGCCTGGAGTCCCAACACAGGATTTAATGAAAAACTGTTTTTT.

The chain couples TRBV5-1 to TRBJ2-3; 10 nucleotides line up with TRBD1. CDR1 is SGHRS, CDR2 YFSETQ, per germline. This CDR3 spans 15 amino acids. V lost 5 bases, J lost 3 bases, and 6 bases stayed unmatched. The chain's CDR3 is CASSAEGQGTDTQYF. DNA for the CDR3: TGCGCCAGCAGTGCCGAGGGACAGGGGACAGATACGCAGTATTTT.

The chain has TRBV5-1 and TRBJ1-2; unclear D gene. Germline values: CDR1 SGHRS, CDR2 YFSETQ. The V and J ends lost 0 bases and 5 bases respectively, with 8 bases between them. This CDR3 has 13 residues. The chain's CDR3 is CASSLAGYYGYTF. The CDR3 DNA follows: TGCGCCAGCAGCTTGGCCGGTTATTATGGCTACACCTTC.

Worth noting for this clone: No conserved phenylalanine or tryptophan ends this CDR3, so it is likely a read error. No DNA is shown, since the ends of the CDR3 on it are uncertain; the CDR3 is the one TCRdb lists. This chain connects TRBV21-1 to TRBJ1-1; TRBD1, as called in the table, went unchecked against the DNA. TRBV21-1 is annotated as a pseudogene. The CDR3 is 13 residues long, counting both termini. The chain's CDR3 is CASSRSPTQPGQG.